The clone carrying this T cell receptor (beta chain) has only a few counts. Sequenced by immunoSEQ multiplex PCR; TCRdb stores in-frame clones only, minus some. In the table there are some 100,000 clones, approximately 92% of which are singletons. V gave up 0 bases and J gave up 6 bases, with 13 bases separating them. The CDR3 sequence is 15 residues long. Looked up from germline, CDR1 is LGHNA and CDR2 is YSLEER. The sample comes from a study of control samples from healthy donors and cancer patients. This TCR derives from a human donor in good health. The donor label of this sample is uncertain. V and J are TRBV4-3 and TRBJ2-3, with D unclear. The sequencing input was blood. This CDR3 reads CASSQERASLDTQYF. CDR3 sequence (DNA): TGCGCCAGCAGCCAAGAAAGGGCCTCCCTTGATACGCAGTATTTT.